The TCR beta chain described here comes from a study of response to subunit inactivated influenza vaccine. Whole-study findings and limits: Only a handful of new T cells, the authors suggested, are recruited with each seasonal influenza vaccination.

Trimming removed 3 bases from V and 2 bases from J, with 7 bases in between. Germline loops: CDR1 SGHRS, CDR2 YFSETQ. The CDR3 spans 13 residues. Notes on this clonotype: Its antigen is unknown.

Each CDR3 protein gets one entry after TCRdb re-called the RT-PCR reads with MiXCR. The sample holds hundreds of thousands of distinct CDR3 sequences, approximately 11% seen once. The TCR originated in a man aged 50 or older who received an inactivated influenza vaccine. The input for sequencing was PBMCs from blood, taken roughly 46 days after vaccination. The chain recombines TRBV5-1 with TRBJ2-3, with unresolved D. The CDR3 protein is CASSSIPTDTQYF. The CDR3 bases are TGCGCCAGCAGCTCGATACCCACAGATACGCAGTATTTT.